This T cell receptor beta chain was found in a study of T cells in Graves' hyperthyroidism and ophthalmopathy. The study's findings and limits: Ophthalmopathy was identified by the model a median around 6 months ahead of onset. Most thyroid clonotypes expanded above 0.001 appeared in blood too.

A patient was excluded if there was uncontrolled infection, other autoimmune disease, pregnancy or lactation. Orbital computed tomography and thyroid ultrasound, together with serum TRAb and thyroxine and clinical symptoms, were used for diagnoses. TCR beta CDR3 region amplification was performed from RNA transcripts. Researchers ran a first-round RT-PCR on the TCR CDR3 using the HTBI primer set. TCRdb ran MiXCR on the multiplex PCR reads and lists one entry per CDR3 protein. The data hold about 460,000 distinct CDR3 sequences, with 20% to 25% observed a single time. A remark on this clonotype: Antigen unknown.

The CDR3 spans 16 residues. V shed 4 bases and J 0 bases; nucleotides not matched to a gene: 6. Per germline, CDR1 LNHDA and CDR2 SQIVND (reference sequence). This receptor was identified in a woman in her 70s with Graves' ophthalmopathy. Source material: blood. J is TRBJ1-5 and V is TRBV19; 7 positions agree with TRBD1. The CDR3 sequence is CASSRAGGNSNQPQHF. The CDR3 bases are TGTGCCAGTAGTAGGGCAGGGGGGAATAGCAATCAGCCCCAGCATTTT.